The TCR beta chain under discussion was sequenced for a study of T cell repertoires in cytomegalovirus infection. About the study: CMV infection and matching HLA type were both indicated by public TCR beta signatures. Study-level findings and limits: In two of eight donors, the top clonotype was HLA-C-restricted CMV-specific.

At least ten counts were recorded for this clonotype. Its antigen is still unknown. Trimming cost V 3 bases and J 1 base; bases outside gene matches: 3. Germline loops: CDR1 SGHRS, CDR2 YFSETQ. This CDR3 has 16 amino acids. MiXCR, run by TCRdb on the reads, gives a single entry per CDR3 protein. The sample gives roughly 240,000 distinct CDR3 sequences, about 5.9% of which show up once; around 6% is in the top ten. The clonotype comes from a human donor in good health (CMV status not recorded). Some clones in this sample may be carry-over from other donors' samples. The sample consisted of PBMCs. The chain is built from TRBV5-1 and TRBJ2-3, with 12 bases aligning to TRBD1. Here the CDR3 reads CASSSGTGGRTDTQYF. DNA of the CDR3: TGCGCCAGCAGCTCCGGGACAGGGGGCCGCACAGATACGCAGTATTTT.